The rows below give T cell receptor beta chains drawn from one sample of a study of blood T cells in healthy people across ages. TCRdb fed the 5' RACE reads into MiXCR, producing one record per CDR3 protein. The sample has roughly 1,300,000 distinct CDR3 sequences, approximately 63% seen once. The sample taken for sequencing was blood. The receptors here all came from a young man in good health. Each CDR3 is given with its conserved first and last residue. Fields, in order: J gene, V gene, clone size, D gene, CDR3 DNA, CDR3 protein. D genes are given only for firm matches. The size of a clone is reported for some rows only, either as once, few or many, or as a class for expanded clones.

J gene: TRBJ2-1
V gene: TRBV20-1
clone size: .
D gene: .
CDR3 DNA: TGCAGTGCTAGAGATTTCGCAGGGCAGTCCTACAATGAGCAGTTCTTC
CDR3 protein: CSARDFAGQSYNEQFF

J gene: TRBJ2-1
V gene: TRBV20-1
clone size: .
D gene: .
CDR3 DNA: TGCAGTGCTAGAGATCTGGAGACACCTACTCACAATGAGCAGTTCTTC
CDR3 protein: CSARDLETPTHNEQFF

J gene: TRBJ1-2
V gene: TRBV28
clone size: .
D gene: .
CDR3 DNA: TGTGCCAGCAGTTTACCCCAGGGGTGGGATGGCTACACCTTC
CDR3 protein: CASSLPQGWDGYTF

J gene: TRBJ1-1
V gene: TRBV27
clone size: few
D gene: .
CDR3 DNA: TGTGCCAGCAGTGTTGGGACGGGAGAAGCTTTCTTT
CDR3 protein: CASSVGTGEAFF

J gene: TRBJ1-3
V gene: TRBV6-5
clone size: .
D gene: .
CDR3 DNA: TGTGCCAGCCAGGGGCAGGCTGGAAACACCATATATTTT
CDR3 protein: CASQGQAGNTIYF

J gene: TRBJ1-2
V gene: TRBV7-2
clone size: .
D gene: .
CDR3 DNA: TGTGCCAGCAGCTTAGTAGGGGAGTATGGCTACACCTTC
CDR3 protein: CASSLVGEYGYTF

J gene: TRBJ2-1
V gene: TRBV5-1
clone size: many
D gene: TRBD2
CDR3 DNA: TGTGCCAGCTCCCCCGGGACTAGCAGCTACAATGAGCAGTTCTTC
CDR3 protein: CASSPGTSSYNEQFF

J gene: TRBJ1-2
V gene: TRBV10-3
clone size: .
D gene: .
CDR3 DNA: TGTGCCATCAGGGGGGGGACTCTTAACTATGGCTACACCTTC
CDR3 protein: CAIRGGTLNYGYTF

J gene: TRBJ2-1
V gene: TRBV5-1
clone size: .
D gene: .
CDR3 DNA: TGCGCCAGCAATGAACCGGGAAATGAGCAGTTCTTC
CDR3 protein: CASNEPGNEQFF

J gene: TRBJ2-7
V gene: TRBV6-5
clone size: .
D gene: .
CDR3 DNA: TGTGCCAGCAGTTACCGGGACTCCTTAAGAGACTACGAGCAGTACTTC
CDR3 protein: CASSYRDSLRDYEQYF

J gene: TRBJ2-7
V gene: TRBV4-3
clone size: few
D gene: TRBD2
CDR3 DNA: TGCGCCAGCAGCCAAGTACGGGGGGATACCTACGAGCAGTACTTC
CDR3 protein: CASSQVRGDTYEQYF

J gene: TRBJ2-3
V gene: TRBV7-2
clone size: .
D gene: .
CDR3 DNA: TGTGCCAGCAGCTTAGAGCCCCTAAGGTCAGGGGAAACGCAGTATTTT
CDR3 protein: CASSLEPLRSGETQYF

J gene: TRBJ2-1
V gene: TRBV5-1
clone size: .
D gene: TRBD2
CDR3 DNA: TGCGCCAGCAGCTTGGCTAGCGGGGTCGAGCAGTTCTTC
CDR3 protein: CASSLASGVEQFF

J gene: TRBJ2-7
V gene: TRBV29-1
clone size: .
D gene: .
CDR3 DNA: TGCAGCGTTTTACTGGCGCGTCGGGGGTCCTACGAGCAGTACTTC
CDR3 protein: CSVLLARRGSYEQYF

J gene: TRBJ2-5
V gene: TRBV28
clone size: .
D gene: .
CDR3 DNA: TGTGCCAGCAGTTTATGGAGCAGTTTAGGGCAGTACTTC
CDR3 protein: CASSLWSSLGQYF

J gene: TRBJ2-7
V gene: TRBV7-9
clone size: once
D gene: .
CDR3 DNA: TGTGCCAGCAGCGCTTGGAATGGTTACGAGCAGTACTTC
CDR3 protein: CASSAWNGYEQYF

J gene: TRBJ1-5
V gene: TRBV6-5
clone size: few
D gene: TRBD1
CDR3 DNA: TGTGCCAGCAGTTACGACAGGGTGGGTCAGCCCCAGCATTTT
CDR3 protein: CASSYDRVGQPQHF

J gene: TRBJ2-7
V gene: TRBV20-1
clone size: .
D gene: .
CDR3 DNA: TGCAGTGCTAGTTGGGGCCTCCGGCCTGCCTACGAGCAGTACTTC
CDR3 protein: CSASWGLRPAYEQYF

J gene: TRBJ2-1
V gene: TRBV7-6
clone size: .
D gene: .
CDR3 DNA: TGTGCCAGCAGCTTAGTAGAGTCAATCTACAATGAGCAGTTCTTC
CDR3 protein: CASSLVESIYNEQFF

J gene: TRBJ1-2
V gene: TRBV3-1
clone size: .
D gene: .
CDR3 DNA: TGTGCCAGCAGCGCCTTTACCGGGCCCTCTGGCTACACCTTC
CDR3 protein: CASSAFTGPSGYTF

J gene: TRBJ2-3
V gene: TRBV6-1
clone size: .
D gene: .
CDR3 DNA: TGTGCCAGCAGTGAAGCGAATCCCGGGGCGGTGAAGGGCGATACGCAGTATTTT
CDR3 protein: CASSEANPGAVKGDTQYF

J gene: TRBJ1-2
V gene: TRBV4-3
clone size: .
D gene: .
CDR3 DNA: TGCGCCAGCAGCCAGCTGGGGGAGGGCTATGGCTACACCTTC
CDR3 protein: CASSQLGEGYGYTF

J gene: TRBJ2-2
V gene: TRBV7-2
clone size: .
D gene: .
CDR3 DNA: TGTGCCAGCAGCCGAGCAACACCGAACACCGGGGAGCTGTTTTTT
CDR3 protein: CASSRATPNTGELFF

J gene: TRBJ2-7
V gene: TRBV15
clone size: .
D gene: TRBD2
CDR3 DNA: TGTGCCACCAGCAGAGGACTAGCGGGGTACGAGCAGTACTTC
CDR3 protein: CATSRGLAGYEQYF

J gene: TRBJ1-1
V gene: TRBV29-1
clone size: few
D gene: TRBD1
CDR3 DNA: TGCAGCACTGGGAGGGGGCCCCGGGACAGCTTCTTCATGAACACTGAAGCTTTCTTT
CDR3 protein: CSTGRGPRDSFFMNTEAFF

J gene: TRBJ2-3
V gene: TRBV27
clone size: .
D gene: .
CDR3 DNA: TGTGCCAGCATGGGTGTGCGGAGCACAGATACGCAGTATTTT
CDR3 protein: CASMGVRSTDTQYF

J gene: TRBJ2-2
V gene: TRBV12-3/TRBV12-4
clone size: .
D gene: TRBD2
CDR3 DNA: TGTGCCAGCACTCTAGTGGGAGGGGAGAACACCGGGGAGCTGTTTTTT
CDR3 protein: CASTLVGGENTGELFF

J gene: TRBJ2-7
V gene: TRBV5-1
clone size: .
D gene: .
CDR3 DNA: TGCGCCAGCAGAACCGAGGAATCCTACGAGCAGTACTTC
CDR3 protein: CASRTEESYEQYF

J gene: TRBJ2-7
V gene: TRBV29-1
clone size: .
D gene: .
CDR3 DNA: TGCAGCGTTTCCAGCAGCCCCTACGAGCAGTACTTC
CDR3 protein: CSVSSSPYEQYF

J gene: TRBJ2-4
V gene: TRBV2
clone size: .
D gene: .
CDR3 DNA: TGTGCCAGCCTGGGACAAGTACTAGCCAAAAACATTCAGTACTTC
CDR3 protein: CASLGQVLAKNIQYF

J gene: TRBJ2-7
V gene: TRBV24-1
clone size: few
D gene: TRBD1
CDR3 DNA: TGTGCCACCAGTGATCGGGGACAGGGAGCAAAGTACTTC
CDR3 protein: CATSDRGQGAKYF

J gene: TRBJ2-2
V gene: TRBV6-5
clone size: .
D gene: .
CDR3 DNA: TGTGCCAGCAGCCGAGGTTTCACCGGGGAGCTGTTTTTT
CDR3 protein: CASSRGFTGELFF

J gene: TRBJ2-3
V gene: TRBV12-3/TRBV12-4
clone size: .
D gene: TRBD2
CDR3 DNA: TGTGCCAGCAGACGAACCGGGACTAGCGCAGATACGCAGTATTTT
CDR3 protein: CASRRTGTSADTQYF

J gene: TRBJ1-2
V gene: TRBV29-1
clone size: few
D gene: .
CDR3 DNA: TGCAGCGTTGATCCCGAACTCTATGGCTACACCTTC
CDR3 protein: CSVDPELYGYTF

J gene: TRBJ2-3
V gene: TRBV6-1
clone size: .
D gene: .
CDR3 DNA: TGTGCCAGCAGTGAAATAAGGGGCGGTACGCAGTATTTT
CDR3 protein: CASSEIRGGTQYF

J gene: TRBJ1-5
V gene: TRBV4-2
clone size: once
D gene: TRBD1
CDR3 DNA: TGTGCCAGCAGCCAATTAGGAGGGGGCAATCAGACCCAGCATTTT
CDR3 protein: CASSQLGGGNQTQHF

J gene: TRBJ1-2
V gene: TRBV10-3
clone size: .
D gene: .
CDR3 DNA: TGTGCCATCAGTGACTCGGGCGGGTCAGCCGTCTATGGCTACACCTTC
CDR3 protein: CAISDSGGSAVYGYTF

J gene: TRBJ1-5
V gene: TRBV20-1
clone size: few
D gene: .
CDR3 DNA: TGCAGTGCGGCCCGGACGAATAGCAATCAGCCCCAGCATTTT
CDR3 protein: CSAARTNSNQPQHF

J gene: TRBJ2-7
V gene: TRBV29-1
clone size: .
D gene: .
CDR3 DNA: TGCAGCGTTGAAGGCGGGGCCGAGCAGTACTTC
CDR3 protein: CSVEGGAEQYF

J gene: TRBJ2-1
V gene: TRBV29-1
clone size: .
D gene: .
CDR3 DNA: TGCAGCGTTGGAACGGGATCGGGGGAGCAGTTCTTC
CDR3 protein: CSVGTGSGEQFF

J gene: TRBJ2-5
V gene: TRBV21-1
clone size: .
D gene: .
CDR3 DNA: TGTGCCAGCCCATCGGACAGGGGAGTTGAGACCCAGTACTTC
CDR3 protein: CASPSDRGVETQYF

J gene: TRBJ1-5
V gene: TRBV4-1
clone size: .
D gene: .
CDR3 DNA: TGCGCCAGCAGCCAAGGTACCCGGGGAAATCAGCCCCAGCATTTT
CDR3 protein: CASSQGTRGNQPQHF

J gene: TRBJ2-3
V gene: TRBV15
clone size: few
D gene: .
CDR3 DNA: TGTGCCACCAGCAGACTTTCGGGTTCAGATACGCAGTATTTT
CDR3 protein: CATSRLSGSDTQYF

J gene: TRBJ2-5
V gene: TRBV4-3
clone size: .
D gene: .
CDR3 DNA: TGCGCCAGCAGCCAAGATAGGCGGGGAAGGTACCAAGAGACCCAGTACTTC
CDR3 protein: CASSQDRRGRYQETQYF

J gene: TRBJ2-1
V gene: TRBV11-2
clone size: .
D gene: .
CDR3 DNA: TGTGCCAGCAGCTCATTGGACAATGAGCAGTTCTTC
CDR3 protein: CASSSLDNEQFF

J gene: TRBJ1-5
V gene: TRBV12-3/TRBV12-4
clone size: .
D gene: TRBD1
CDR3 DNA: TGTGCCAGCAGTTTAGCGAGACAGGGGAACAATCAGCCCCAGCATTTT
CDR3 protein: CASSLARQGNNQPQHF

J gene: TRBJ2-7
V gene: TRBV29-1
clone size: few
D gene: TRBD1
CDR3 DNA: TGCAGCGTCCCGGGACAGGAGGGTTCCTACGAGCAGTACTTC
CDR3 protein: CSVPGQEGSYEQYF

J gene: TRBJ2-1
V gene: TRBV11-2
clone size: .
D gene: .
CDR3 DNA: TGTGCCAGCAGCTTATCTGAACGGAAGTTCTACAATGAGCAGTTCTTC
CDR3 protein: CASSLSERKFYNEQFF

J gene: TRBJ2-7
V gene: TRBV27
clone size: .
D gene: .
CDR3 DNA: TGTGCCAGCAGTTATACAGGGTCCCCGCAGTACTTC
CDR3 protein: CASSYTGSPQYF

J gene: TRBJ2-6
V gene: TRBV20-1
clone size: few
D gene: TRBD1
CDR3 DNA: TGCAGTGCTTACAGGGGTGATGAGGCCAACGTCCTGACTTTC
CDR3 protein: CSAYRGDEANVLTF

J gene: TRBJ2-2
V gene: TRBV20-1
clone size: .
D gene: TRBD2
CDR3 DNA: TGCAGTGCTAGAGATAAAGGTCTAGCGGACACCGGGGAGCTGTTTTTT
CDR3 protein: CSARDKGLADTGELFF

J gene: TRBJ1-2
V gene: TRBV10-2
clone size: .
D gene: TRBD1
CDR3 DNA: TGCGCCAGCAGCTTACAGGGGGCGGCTAGCTATGGCTACACCTTC
CDR3 protein: CASSLQGAASYGYTF

J gene: TRBJ2-7
V gene: TRBV14
clone size: .
D gene: .
CDR3 DNA: TGTGCCAGCAGCCAAGATTTGGGCTCGGGGAACGAGCAGTACTTC
CDR3 protein: CASSQDLGSGNEQYF

J gene: TRBJ2-1
V gene: TRBV9
clone size: few
D gene: .
CDR3 DNA: TGTGCCAGCAGCACCCCACGGGATGATCGCAGGAATGAGCAGTTCTTC
CDR3 protein: CASSTPRDDRRNEQFF

J gene: TRBJ2-7
V gene: TRBV27
clone size: .
D gene: TRBD1
CDR3 DNA: TGTGCCAGCAGTCAAACAGGGGCGGTTATCGAGCAGTACTTC
CDR3 protein: CASSQTGAVIEQYF

J gene: TRBJ2-7
V gene: TRBV12-3/TRBV12-4
clone size: .
D gene: TRBD2
CDR3 DNA: TGTGCCAGCAGCCCCAGAGCGGGAGCCACCTACGAGCAGTACTTC
CDR3 protein: CASSPRAGATYEQYF

J gene: TRBJ2-7
V gene: TRBV5-1
clone size: few
D gene: TRBD2
CDR3 DNA: TGCGCCAGCAGCTCCCCTAATAGCGGGGGGTTCTACGAGCAGTACTTC
CDR3 protein: CASSSPNSGGFYEQYF

J gene: TRBJ2-1
V gene: TRBV5-1
clone size: few
D gene: .
CDR3 DNA: TGCGCCAGCAGCTTGGAATTGGGCAGGGTCTATGAGCAGTTCTTC
CDR3 protein: CASSLELGRVYEQFF

J gene: TRBJ2-7
V gene: TRBV27
clone size: .
D gene: TRBD1
CDR3 DNA: TGTGCCAGCAGCCATATGGGACAGCCCTACGAGCAGTACTTC
CDR3 protein: CASSHMGQPYEQYF

J gene: TRBJ2-7
V gene: TRBV7-2
clone size: .
D gene: .
CDR3 DNA: TGTGCCAGCAGCTTAGTTGCGGGGAAACGGAACGAGCAGTACTTC
CDR3 protein: CASSLVAGKRNEQYF